The TCR beta chain under discussion was sequenced for a study of shared clonotypes between healthy human individuals. In the study overall: Aged between 18 and 49, the donors were a couple of women and a few men.

Using immunoSEQ multiplex PCR, the repertoire was profiled, and TCRdb retains in-frame clones only, with some absent. This table has about 1.1 million clones, approximately 77% appearing once. The germline V gene encodes CDR1 SGHTA and CDR2 FQGNSA. J lost 5 bases, V lost 4 bases, and 10 bases had no gene match. There are 15 residues in the CDR3. The TCR originated in a man between 18 and 29 years old in good health. Some clones in this sample may be carry-over from other donors' samples. This sequence joins TRBV7-2 and TRBJ2-7, with 8 bases lining up with TRBD2. Sequenced sample: memory CD4+ T cells from PBMCs. The subset denotes: CD45RA-negative fraction. This CDR3 is CASSSQPAGVHEQYF. The CDR3 DNA sequence: TGTGCCAGCAGCTCCCAGCCAGCGGGAGTCCACGAGCAGTACTTC.